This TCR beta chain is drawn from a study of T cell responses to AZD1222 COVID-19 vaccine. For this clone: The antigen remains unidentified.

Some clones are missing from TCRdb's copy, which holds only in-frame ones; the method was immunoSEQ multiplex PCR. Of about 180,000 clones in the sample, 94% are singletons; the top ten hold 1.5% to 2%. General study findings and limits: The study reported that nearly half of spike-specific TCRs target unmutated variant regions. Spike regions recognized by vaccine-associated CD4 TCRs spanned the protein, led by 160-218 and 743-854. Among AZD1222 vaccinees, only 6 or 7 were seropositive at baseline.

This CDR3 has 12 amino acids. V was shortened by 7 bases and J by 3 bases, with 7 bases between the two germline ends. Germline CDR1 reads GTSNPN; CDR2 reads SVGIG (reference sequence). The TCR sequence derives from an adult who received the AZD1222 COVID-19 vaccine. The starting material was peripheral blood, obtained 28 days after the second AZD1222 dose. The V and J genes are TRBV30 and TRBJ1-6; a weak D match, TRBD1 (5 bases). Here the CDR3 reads CASRVYNSPLHF. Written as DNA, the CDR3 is TGTGCCTCCAGGGTCTATAATTCACCCCTCCACTTT.